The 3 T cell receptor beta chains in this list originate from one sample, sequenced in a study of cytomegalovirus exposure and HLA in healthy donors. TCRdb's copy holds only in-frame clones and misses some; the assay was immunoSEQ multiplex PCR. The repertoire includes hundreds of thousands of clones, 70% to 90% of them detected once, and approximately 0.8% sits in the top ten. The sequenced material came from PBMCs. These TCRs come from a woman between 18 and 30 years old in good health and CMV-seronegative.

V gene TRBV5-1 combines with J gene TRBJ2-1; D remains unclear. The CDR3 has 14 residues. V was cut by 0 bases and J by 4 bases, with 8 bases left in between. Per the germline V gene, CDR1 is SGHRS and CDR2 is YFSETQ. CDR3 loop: CASSLASQYNEQFF. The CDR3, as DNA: TGCGCCAGCAGCTTGGCCTCGCAGTACAATGAGCAGTTCTTC.

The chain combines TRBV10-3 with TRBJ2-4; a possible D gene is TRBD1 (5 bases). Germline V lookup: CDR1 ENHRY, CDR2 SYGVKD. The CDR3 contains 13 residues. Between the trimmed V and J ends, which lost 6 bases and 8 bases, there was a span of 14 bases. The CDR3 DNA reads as TGTGCCATCAGCACCAGGGTAGCCGACATTCAGTACTTC. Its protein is CAISTRVADIQYF.

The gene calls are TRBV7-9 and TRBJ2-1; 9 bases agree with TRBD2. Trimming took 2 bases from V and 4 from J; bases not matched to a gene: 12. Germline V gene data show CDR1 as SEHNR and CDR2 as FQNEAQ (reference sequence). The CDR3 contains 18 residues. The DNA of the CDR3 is TGTGCCAGCAGCTTATTAAGGCGGGGGGGACTCGGGTACAATGAGCAGTTCTTC. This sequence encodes CASSLLRRGGLGYNEQFF.